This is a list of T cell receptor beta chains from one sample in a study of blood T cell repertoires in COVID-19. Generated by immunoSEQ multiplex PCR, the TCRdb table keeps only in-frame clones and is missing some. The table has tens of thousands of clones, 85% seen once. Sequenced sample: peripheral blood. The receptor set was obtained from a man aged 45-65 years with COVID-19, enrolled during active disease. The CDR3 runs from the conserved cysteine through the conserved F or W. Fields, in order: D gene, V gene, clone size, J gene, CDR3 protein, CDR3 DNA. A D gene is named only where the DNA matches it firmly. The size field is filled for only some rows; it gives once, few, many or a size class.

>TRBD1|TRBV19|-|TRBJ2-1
CASSPDRGHPIYNEQFF
TGTGCCAGTAGTCCAGACAGGGGACACCCTATATACAATGAGCAGTTCTTC
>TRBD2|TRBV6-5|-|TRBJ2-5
CASSPLAGGGETQYF
TGTGCCAGCAGTCCCCTAGCGGGAGGAGGAGAGACCCAGTACTTC
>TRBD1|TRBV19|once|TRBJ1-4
CASSYTGTGIEKLFF
TGTGCCAGTAGTTATACCGGGACAGGAATTGAAAAACTGTTTTTT
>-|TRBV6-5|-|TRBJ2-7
CASSYSRNPSYEQYF
TGTGCCAGCAGTTACTCGAGAAACCCATCCTACGAGCAGTACTTC
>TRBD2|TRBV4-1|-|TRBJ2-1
CASSQGTRSYEQFF
TGCGCCAGCAGCCAAGGGACTAGGAGCTATGAGCAGTTCTTC
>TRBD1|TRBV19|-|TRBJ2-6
CASSAQGSGANVLTF
TGTGCCAGTAGTGCACAGGGGTCTGGGGCCAACGTCCTGACTTTC
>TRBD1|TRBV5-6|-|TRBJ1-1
CASTIVTGANTEAFF
TGTGCCAGCACCATAGTGACAGGGGCGAACACTGAAGCTTTCTTT
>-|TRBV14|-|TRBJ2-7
CASSQGWGYSYEQYF
TGTGCCAGCAGCCAAGGGTGGGGCTACTCCTACGAGCAGTACTTC
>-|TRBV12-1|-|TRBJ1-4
CASSLGGEDQTNEKLFF
TGTGCCAGCAGCTTGGGAGGGGAGGACCAAACTAATGAAAAACTGTTTTTT
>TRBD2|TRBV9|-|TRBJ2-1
CASSAGLAGYNEQFF
TGTGCCAGCAGCGCCGGACTAGCGGGGTACAATGAGCAGTTCTTC